Listed here are 2 T cell receptor beta chains from one sample, sequenced in a study of OX40 agonist ivuxolimab in advanced cancers. Clones were read by immunoSEQ multiplex PCR, and TCRdb kept only the in-frame ones, dropping some. This table has tens of thousands of clones, roughly 90% appearing once. The sequences come from CD4+ or CD8+ T cells sorted from blood, collected in a trial of the OX40 agonist ivuxolimab. These receptors came from an adult with an advanced solid tumor such as melanoma, head and neck, liver or kidney cancer.

J is TRBJ1-1 and V is TRBV19; no clear D gene. Germline CDR1 is LNHDA and CDR2 is SQIVND (reference sequence). The V gene lost 1 base and the J gene lost 0 bases, with 6 bases spanning the gap. The CDR3 sequence is 14 residues long. In nucleotides, the CDR3 is TGTGCCAGTAGTATAGGCGGTATGAACACTGAAGCTTTCTTT. This translates into CASSIGGMNTEAFF.

The genes are TRBV9 and TRBJ2-7, with D perhaps matching TRBD1 (7 bases). The germline V gene has CDR1 SGDLS and CDR2 YYNGEE. Between the trimmed V and J ends, which lost 0 bases and 2 bases, there was a span of 15 bases. There are 16 residues in the CDR3. CDR3 DNA: TGTGCCAGCAGCGTAGCTGGGCAGGGGGGTACCTACGAGCAGTACTTC. Translating gives CASSVAGQGGTYEQYF.